This is a list of T cell receptor beta chains from one sample in a study of cytomegalovirus exposure and HLA in healthy donors. The table came from immunoSEQ multiplex PCR; TCRdb's copy has only in-frame clones and leaves some out. The top ten hold around 1.5% of the sample, which has around 120,000 clones, 70% to 80% seen once. Sequenced input: PBMCs. These receptors all stem from a woman aged 18-29 years in good health and CMV-seronegative. CDR3s include the opening cysteine and the closing phenylalanine or tryptophan. D genes are given only for firm matches. Some rows mark clone size as missing; the rest say once, few, many or name a class of expanded clone.

clone_size j_call v_call d_call cdr3_nt cdr3_aa
- TRBJ1-1 TRBV27 TRBD1 TGTGCCAGCAGCCGGGGACAGGGGATGGGGAACACTGAAGCTTTCTTT CASSRGQGMGNTEAFF
- TRBJ1-3 TRBV15 - TGTGCCACCAGGCCGACCCGGGACACCTGGGGAAACACCATATATTTT CATRPTRDTWGNTIYF
- TRBJ1-6 TRBV4-1 - TGCGCCAGCAGCCAACTCCAGGGCACAGCCTCACCCCTCCACTTT CASSQLQGTASPLHF
- TRBJ1-2 TRBV7-2 - TGTGCCAGCAGCCCAGGGGTCGACTATGGCTACACCTTC CASSPGVDYGYTF
- TRBJ1-1 TRBV5-4 TRBD1 TGTGCCAGCAGCGCTGGACCGGGACAGGGAGAGGACACTGAAGCTTTCTTT CASSAGPGQGEDTEAFF
- TRBJ1-1 TRBV7-2 - TGTGCCAGCAGCTTAGTATGGCAGAACACTGAAGCTTTCTTT CASSLVWQNTEAFF
- TRBJ2-1 TRBV29-1 TRBD1 TGCAGCGTTGAAGGGACAGGGGGCAATGAGCAGTTCTTC CSVEGTGGNEQFF
- TRBJ1-2 TRBV29-1 TRBD1 TGCAGCGTTATACCGGGACAGGTATCTTATGGCTACACCTTC CSVIPGQVSYGYTF
- TRBJ2-5 TRBV10-3 TRBD1 TGTGCCATCAGTGTTGGGGACAGGGGTCAAGAGACCCAGTACTTC CAISVGDRGQETQYF
- TRBJ2-2 TRBV4-1 - TGCGCCAGCAGCAAAAGGGACACTGTCCACTACGCGAACACCGGGGAGCTGTTTTTT CASSKRDTVHYANTGELFF
- TRBJ1-1 TRBV28 TRBD1 TGTGCCAGCACCAGGACAGGGATCGAAGCTTTCTTT CASTRTGIEAFF
- TRBJ2-7 TRBV10-3 - TGTGCCATCAAGGACAGCAGCGTTGACGAGCAGTACTTC CAIKDSSVDEQYF
- TRBJ2-7 TRBV5-1 TRBD2 TGCGCCAGCAGCCGCGGGGGGGGAGCCTACGAGCAGTACTTC CASSRGGGAYEQYF
- TRBJ1-3 TRBV7-9 TRBD1 TGTGCCAGCAGCCCAAGGACAGGCGCCCGGAGCTCTGGAAACACCATATATTTT CASSPRTGARSSGNTIYF
- TRBJ2-5 TRBV5-4 - TGTGCCAGCAGCTTTAACAGGGAAGAGACCCAGTACTTC CASSFNREETQYF
- TRBJ1-1 TRBV9 - TGTGCCAGCAGCGTAGAGGCGGCCGAGAACACTGAAGCTTTCTTT CASSVEAAENTEAFF
- TRBJ2-7 TRBV30 - TGTGCCTGGAGTGGAGACAGGTACGAGCAGTACTTC CAWSGDRYEQYF
- TRBJ2-6 TRBV25-1 - TGTGCCAGCAGTGAATATAAGGGAGCTGGGGCCAACGTCCTGACTTTC CASSEYKGAGANVLTF
- TRBJ2-4 TRBV19 TRBD2 TGTGCCAGTAGTATAGCCGGGACTAGCGGGGGAATTGGGGGTGGTAACATTCAGTACTTC CASSIAGTSGGIGGGNIQYF
- TRBJ2-1 TRBV2 TRBD2 TGTGCCAGCACCTTGACTAGCGGGGGGGCTGAGCAGTTCTTC CASTLTSGGAEQFF
- TRBJ1-1 TRBV28 TRBD1 TGTGCCAGCAGTCCAGATTCCACGGGACAGATTTCGTCCTTT CASSPDSTGQISSF
few TRBJ2-7 TRBV27 TRBD1 TGTGCCAGCAGTTTGACAGGGAATTTCTACGAGCAGTACTTC CASSLTGNFYEQYF
- TRBJ1-6 TRBV4-2 - TGTGCCAGCAGCCAAGGGCTGAGGTCACCCCTCCACTTT CASSQGLRSPLHF
- TRBJ2-7 TRBV25-1 - TGTGCCAGCAGTGAATTGGGAGGGGGAAGCTACGAGCAGTACTTC CASSELGGGSYEQYF
- TRBJ2-5 TRBV7-9 - TGTGCCAGCAGCCCCGGGATCCAAGAGACCCAGTACTTC CASSPGIQETQYF
once TRBJ2-3 TRBV5-4 TRBD1 TGTGCCAGCAGCCCGGACAGGAGCACAGATACGCAGTATTTT CASSPDRSTDTQYF
- TRBJ1-6 TRBV27 - TGTGCCAGCAGTGCTATAGCCCGCCGGGGAGCTGAGAACTCCTATAATTCACCCCTCCACTTT CASSAIARRGAENSYNSPLHF
- TRBJ1-4 TRBV18 TRBD1 TGTGCCAGCTCACCACCTCGGAACGACAGGGTTGGAGAAAAACTGTTTTTT CASSPPRNDRVGEKLFF
- TRBJ2-5 TRBV4-1 - TGCGCCAGCAGCCTAACGACTAGTCCGAGCGAGACCCAGTACTTC CASSLTTSPSETQYF
- TRBJ1-4 TRBV15 - TGTGCCACCAGCAGGACTCTCAATGAAAAACTGTTTTTT CATSRTLNEKLFF
- TRBJ1-5 TRBV6-1 TRBD1 TGTGCCAGCAGACACAGGGGGTCCGGGGATCAGCCCCAGCATTTT CASRHRGSGDQPQHF
once TRBJ1-2 TRBV28 - TGTGCCAGCAGTTTGGGGGGGGGTTCGAGAGTCTATGGCTACACCTTC CASSLGGGSRVYGYTF
- TRBJ1-1 TRBV6-6 - TGTGCCAGCAGCCTGCCCGCTACCCGGGAGGGCACTGAAGCTTTCTTT CASSLPATREGTEAFF
few TRBJ2-7 TRBV27 - TGTGCCAGCAGTTTATCAGCTCAGGGGAATAGTTACGAGCAGTACTTC CASSLSAQGNSYEQYF
- TRBJ2-1 TRBV7-2 TRBD1 TGTGCCAGCAGCTTAGTCACGGGACAGGGGGCGAGGAATGAGCAGTTCTTC CASSLVTGQGARNEQFF
- TRBJ2-5 TRBV15 TRBD2 TGTGCCACCAGCCGTAGCGGGGTCCAAGAGACCCAGTACTTC CATSRSGVQETQYF
- TRBJ2-2 TRBV11-2 - TGTGCCAGCAGCTTAGAAGGAGCCGCGAACACCGGGGAGCTGTTTTTT CASSLEGAANTGELFF
- TRBJ2-7 TRBV5-6 - TGTGCCAGCAGCACGGGAGGGGGCCTCTACGAGCAGTACTTC CASSTGGGLYEQYF
- TRBJ1-4 TRBV28 - TGTGCCAGCAGTCCCCGGACAGAACCAGAAAAACTGTTTTTT CASSPRTEPEKLFF
once TRBJ1-4 TRBV4-1 - TGCGCCAGCAGCCAAGCTGACAGACTCAATGAAAAACTGTTTTTT CASSQADRLNEKLFF
few TRBJ2-7 TRBV4-1 - TGCGCCAGCAGCCAAGGTCCAGGAATACCCTACGAGCAGTACTTC CASSQGPGIPYEQYF
- TRBJ1-5 TRBV6-1 TRBD1 TGTGCCAGCAGTGAACCGGGACAGGGTTTGACAGGCAATCAGCCCCAGCATTTT CASSEPGQGLTGNQPQHF
- TRBJ1-2 TRBV10-3 - TGTGCCATCAGTGAGGGCACAGGGAACTATGGCTACACCTTC CAISEGTGNYGYTF
- TRBJ2-7 TRBV6-1 - TGTGCCAGCAGTGATTTCGGCAGGGGATCCTACGAGCAGTACTTC CASSDFGRGSYEQYF
- TRBJ1-1 TRBV6-5 - TGTGCCAGCAGGGGGGAGGGATCAGGGAACACTGAAGCTTTCTTT CASRGEGSGNTEAFF
- TRBJ2-2 TRBV5-4 TRBD2 TGTGCCAGCAGCTCCGCCGGGACTAGATCAACCGGGGAGCTGTTTTTT CASSSAGTRSTGELFF
- TRBJ2-7 TRBV4-1 - TGCGCCAGCAGCCCCCCAGGAGGGTTCGACGAGCAGTACTTC CASSPPGGFDEQYF
- TRBJ1-2 TRBV29-1 - TGCAGCGTTCTCCCCGACATCAACTATGGCTACACCTTC CSVLPDINYGYTF
once TRBJ2-6 TRBV5-4 - TGTGCCAGCAGTCCGGGGTCGGTTGGGGCCAACGTCCTGACTTTC CASSPGSVGANVLTF
- TRBJ1-6 TRBV28 - TGTGCACATCAGGGGACAAGAGATAATTCACCCCTCCACTTT CAHQGTRDNSPLHF